The rows below give T cell receptor beta chains drawn from one sample of a study of blood T cell repertoires in COVID-19. The table came from immunoSEQ multiplex PCR; TCRdb's copy has only in-frame clones and leaves some out. The data show about 200,000 clones, with 82% seen just once and about 11% held by the top ten. The sample comprised PBMCs or T cells enriched from blood (not recorded which). All receptors derive from a man in his forties or fifties who had recovered from COVID-19. CDR3s include the opening cysteine and the closing phenylalanine or tryptophan. D genes are given only for firm matches. Not all rows give a size; the values are once, few, many and, for expanded clones, a class.

J gene: TRBJ1-4; V gene: TRBV3-1/TRBV3-2; clone size: -; D gene: -; CDR3 DNA: TGTGCCAGCAGCCAGATTCAGCGGGGGAGTGAAAAACTGTTTTTT; CDR3 protein: CASSQIQRGSEKLFF
J gene: TRBJ2-6; V gene: TRBV7-3; clone size: -; D gene: TRBD1; CDR3 DNA: TGTGCCAGCAGCCCCTCAGGGGGCGTGAGCTCTGGGGCCAACGTCCTGACTTTC; CDR3 protein: CASSPSGGVSSGANVLTF
J gene: TRBJ2-7; V gene: TRBV19; clone size: -; D gene: -; CDR3 DNA: TGTGCCAGTAGTATCGACGGGGGCTACGAGCAGTACTTC; CDR3 protein: CASSIDGGYEQYF
J gene: TRBJ1-2; V gene: TRBV27; clone size: -; D gene: -; CDR3 DNA: TGTGCCACCTTTAACTATGGCTACACCTTC; CDR3 protein: CATFNYGYTF
J gene: TRBJ1-2; V gene: TRBV6-5; clone size: -; D gene: TRBD1; CDR3 DNA: TGTGCCAGCAGCCCAACAGGGGGCCCGGATGGCTACACCTTC; CDR3 protein: CASSPTGGPDGYTF
J gene: TRBJ2-1; V gene: TRBV18; clone size: -; D gene: TRBD1; CDR3 DNA: TGTGCCAGCTCACCCCCGGCAGGGGGCCAGGAGCAGTTCTTC; CDR3 protein: CASSPPAGGQEQFF
J gene: TRBJ1-4; V gene: TRBV28; clone size: -; D gene: -; CDR3 DNA: TGTGCCAGCAGTATCGGGAACGAAAATGAAAAACTGTTTTTT; CDR3 protein: CASSIGNENEKLFF
J gene: TRBJ2-1; V gene: TRBV4-3; clone size: -; D gene: TRBD1; CDR3 DNA: TGCGCCAGCAGCCAGTTTGCGGGACAGGGAGGAAATGAGCAGTTCTTC; CDR3 protein: CASSQFAGQGGNEQFF
J gene: TRBJ2-5; V gene: TRBV7-2; clone size: -; D gene: TRBD1; CDR3 DNA: TGTGCCAGCAGCTTAGGGGGGACAGTTAAAGAGACCCAGTACTTC; CDR3 protein: CASSLGGTVKETQYF
J gene: TRBJ1-1; V gene: TRBV6-2/TRBV6-3; clone size: -; D gene: -; CDR3 DNA: TGTGCCAGCAGTTTAGTAGGGGAAACTGAAGCTTTCTTT; CDR3 protein: CASSLVGETEAFF
J gene: TRBJ2-7; V gene: TRBV5-1; clone size: few; D gene: -; CDR3 DNA: TGCGCCAGCATCTTCTCCGAGCAGTACTTC; CDR3 protein: CASIFSEQYF
J gene: TRBJ2-2; V gene: TRBV4-1; clone size: -; D gene: -; CDR3 DNA: TGCGCCAGCAGCCAAGATAGAGGAGGGCCGAACACCGGGGAGCTGTTTTTT; CDR3 protein: CASSQDRGGPNTGELFF
J gene: TRBJ1-4; V gene: TRBV5-1; clone size: -; D gene: -; CDR3 DNA: TGCGCCAGCAGCTTGGTGGCTTCAACTAATGAAAAACTGTTTTTT; CDR3 protein: CASSLVASTNEKLFF
J gene: TRBJ2-7; V gene: TRBV6-5; clone size: -; D gene: TRBD1; CDR3 DNA: TGTGCCAGCAGTTACGGGTCGACAGGGCGGTACGAGCAGTACTTC; CDR3 protein: CASSYGSTGRYEQYF
J gene: TRBJ1-2; V gene: TRBV20-1; clone size: -; D gene: -; CDR3 DNA: TGCAGGTCCTCATCAGCGAGTGGCTACACCTTC; CDR3 protein: CRSSSASGYTF
J gene: TRBJ2-3; V gene: TRBV18; clone size: few; D gene: -; CDR3 DNA: TGTGCCAGCTCACCTACCGGGACCCCGGAGGGAGATACGCAGTATTTT; CDR3 protein: CASSPTGTPEGDTQYF
J gene: TRBJ1-1; V gene: TRBV7-2; clone size: -; D gene: -; CDR3 DNA: TGTGCCAGCAGCCTTACCAGGGATGTGCACACTGAAGCTTTCTTT; CDR3 protein: CASSLTRDVHTEAFF
J gene: TRBJ2-5; V gene: TRBV5-1; clone size: -; D gene: -; CDR3 DNA: TGCGCCAGCAGCTTGGCGCTAGGAGGGGATCAAGAGACCCAGTACTTC; CDR3 protein: CASSLALGGDQETQYF
J gene: TRBJ1-2; V gene: TRBV6-7; clone size: -; D gene: -; CDR3 DNA: TGTGCCAGCAGTTATTTTGGGCTTCTGGCCGGCTACACCTTC; CDR3 protein: CASSYFGLLAGYTF
J gene: TRBJ1-5; V gene: TRBV21-1; clone size: once; D gene: -; CDR3 DNA: TGTGCCAGCAGCAAAGTGACGGGGGGAGGGGGCAATCAGCCCCAGCATTTT; CDR3 protein: CASSKVTGGGGNQPQHF
J gene: TRBJ1-4; V gene: TRBV7-9; clone size: -; D gene: -; CDR3 DNA: TGTGCCAGCAGCCCGGCGGGAAGGCCATCTAATGAAAAACTGTTTTTT; CDR3 protein: CASSPAGRPSNEKLFF
J gene: TRBJ2-1; V gene: TRBV11-1; clone size: -; D gene: TRBD2; CDR3 DNA: TGTGCCAGCAGCCCCTGGGGACTAGCGTTGAATGAGCAGTTCTTC; CDR3 protein: CASSPWGLALNEQFF
J gene: TRBJ2-3; V gene: TRBV7-2; clone size: -; D gene: TRBD1; CDR3 DNA: TGTGCCAGCAGCTTAGTACAGGGGATACTCACAGATACGCAGTATTTT; CDR3 protein: CASSLVQGILTDTQYF